This T cell receptor beta chain was obtained from a study of blood T cell repertoires in COVID-19. Study-level information: Samples of COVID-19 (acute and convalescent) were obtained from the United States, Italy and Spain. From T cells, B-cell-depleted T cells, or PBMCs came the material, which was cDNA or gDNA.

The protocol was immunoSEQ multiplex PCR, while the TCRdb copy is restricted to in-frame clones and leaves out a portion. The repertoire includes 53,000 or so clones, roughly 78% of them detected once, and roughly 3.7% sits in the top ten. This sequence originates from a man aged 60-69 years with acute or convalescent COVID-19. The sequenced material came from peripheral blood.

The CDR3 is CASSLWDNSYGYTF. The CDR3, as DNA: TGTGCCAGCAGTTTATGGGACAACTCCTATGGCTACACCTTC. The chain uses TRBV28 and TRBJ1-2, with a weak D call TRBD1 (5 bases). CDR3 size: 14 residues. V lost 0 bases to trimming and J lost 4 bases, with 9 bases between them. Germline loops: CDR1 MDHEN, CDR2 SYDVKM.